This T cell receptor (beta chain) was sequenced during a study of a mutant IDH1 vaccine in newly diagnosed glioma. The protocol was immunoSEQ multiplex PCR, while the TCRdb copy is restricted to in-frame clones and leaves out a portion. The sample has tens of thousands of clones, approximately 78% seen once. V was trimmed by 0 bases and J by 0 bases, leaving 13 bases between them. Germline V CDR1 and CDR2: SGHDT, YYEEEE. CDR3 length equals 17 residues. In its sample, this clone was seen a few times. The antigen is unknown. The time point here: week 35, safety follow-up. Vaccine doses each comprised 300 ug of mutant IDH1 20-mer peptide, with topical imiquimod.

Material: PBMCs, obtained from a glioma patient whose treatment included an IDH1 peptide vaccine. This chain joins TRBV5-6 and TRBJ1-5; D is perhaps TRBD1 (6 bases). The sequence was collected from a woman aged 18-29 years with glioma. This CDR3 is CASSLGGGGGSNQPQHF. The DNA of the CDR3 is TGTGCCAGCAGCTTGGGTGGGGGCGGAGGTAGCAATCAGCCCCAGCATTTT.